The 11 T cell receptor beta chains below all came from one sample that was sequenced in a study of T cells in Graves' hyperthyroidism and ophthalmopathy. Researchers amplified the TCR beta CDR3 regions from RNA transcripts. A first-round RT-PCR of the TCR CDR3 used the HTBI primer set. TCRdb reprocessed the multiplex PCR reads with MiXCR, giving one entry per CDR3 protein. The top ten hold 20% to 25% of the sample, which has roughly 350,000 distinct CDR3 sequences, about 15% seen once. The sequencing input was blood. The receptor source for this set is a woman in her twenties or thirties with Graves' hyperthyroidism.

V usage is TRBV7-2 and J usage is TRBJ1-2; D possibly corresponds to TRBD1 (5 bases). CDR1 is SGHTA, CDR2 FQGNSA, per germline. V lost 4 bases and J lost 7, with 10 bases in between. The CDR3 has 12 residues. The CDR3 region is CASSSGRGGYTF. CDR3 in DNA: TGTGCCAGCAGCTCAGGGAGGGGTGGCTACACCTTC.

V gene TRBV18 combines with J gene TRBJ2-3, with D uncertain. CDR1 KGHSH and CDR2 LQKENI come from the germline V gene. The V gene lost 2 bases and the J gene lost 4 bases, with 4 bases spanning the gap. CDR3 length: 12 amino acids. The CDR3 DNA reads as TGTGCCAGCTCACCAGGCTCAGATACGCAGTATTTT. Residues: CASSPGSDTQYF. The entire variable domain, with the rest obtained from reference TRBV18 and TRBJ2-3, is as follows: NAGVMQNPRHLVRRRGQEARLRCSPMKGHSHVYWYRQLPEEGLKFMVYLQKENIIDESGMPKERFSAEFPKEGPSILRIQQVVRGDSAAYFCASSPGSDTQYFGPGTRLTVL.

This clonotype was observed many times. The genes are TRBV14 and TRBJ2-7; D not certain. This CDR3 is 14 amino acids long. Germline values: CDR1 SGHDN, CDR2 FVKESK. V was trimmed by 0 bases and J by 5 bases, leaving 11 bases between them. CDR3: CASSQDLGDNEQYF. The CDR3, as DNA: TGTGCCAGCAGCCAAGATCTGGGTGACAACGAGCAGTACTTC.

The table lists this clonotype with many counts. This sequence joins TRBV2 and TRBJ2-4; D is ambiguous. The V and J ends lost 5 bases and 0 bases respectively, with 8 bases between them. Germline V gives CDR1 SNHLY, CDR2 FYNNEI. The CDR3 length is 14 residues. The CDR3 loop is CASSRELAKNIQYF. CDR3 DNA sequence: TGTGCCAGCAGTAGAGAGCTAGCCAAAAACATTCAGTACTTC.

This clonotype was seen a few times. The genes are TRBV19 and TRBJ2-6; D ambiguous. CDR1 is LNHDA, CDR2 SQIVND, per germline (reference sequence). V was trimmed by 3 bases and J by 0 bases, leaving 6 bases between them. The CDR3 is made up of 15 amino acids. The CDR3 sequence: CASSIGASGANVLTF. Written as DNA, the CDR3 is TGTGCCAGTAGTATTGGTGCCTCTGGGGCCAACGTCCTGACTTTC.

The table lists this clonotype with many counts. This sequence joins TRBV27 and TRBJ2-3; TRBD2 might be the D (6 bases). CDR1 and CDR2 from the germline V gene are MNHEY and SMNVEV (reference sequence). The V gene lost 5 bases and the J gene lost 0 bases, with 12 bases spanning the gap. CDR3 length: 15 amino acids. The DNA for the CDR3 is TGTGCCAGCAGTCAGGGACTCATTAGCACAGATACGCAGTATTTT. Protein: CASSQGLISTDTQYF.

This clonotype was counted at least ten times. The chain combines TRBV28 with TRBJ1-2; TRBD1 agrees at 9 bases. CDR3 size: 14 residues. Germline V gives CDR1 MDHEN, CDR2 SYDVKM. The ends lost 5 bases at V and 8 bases at J; junction bases unmatched: 9. CDR3 nucleotides: TGTGCCAGCAGTGTCCGGGACAGGGTAATCGGCTACACCTTC. Amino acid sequence: CASSVRDRVIGYTF.

A few counts support this clonotype. The chain employs TRBV12-3 or TRBV12-4 and TRBJ2-2; D unresolved. CDR3 length equals 13 residues. V was clipped by 6 bases and J by 11 bases, with 16 bases between them. This CDR3 is CASRPGQGVELFF. Written as DNA, the CDR3 is TGTGCCAGCAGGCCGGGTCAAGGAGTCGAGCTGTTTTTT.

This clonotype occurred a few times. V and J are TRBV2 and TRBJ2-7, with D hard to call. Germline V lookup: CDR1 SNHLY, CDR2 FYNNEI. Between the trimmed V and J ends, which lost 5 bases and 6 bases, there was a span of 8 bases. There are 11 residues in the CDR3. CDR3 residues: CASSRVPEQYF. The CDR3, as DNA: TGTGCCAGCAGTAGGGTTCCCGAGCAGTACTTC.

This clonotype was found a few times. The rearrangement uses TRBV18 and TRBJ2-4; D gene unclear. Germline V gene data show CDR1 as KGHSH and CDR2 as LQKENI. The CDR3 is 19 amino acids. The V end lost 6 bases, the J end lost 1 base, and 25 bases lay between the germline ends. The CDR3 coding sequence is TGTGCCAGCTCCCTAGGGCCTCGGTCTGCCCTAATGGCCAAAAACATTCAGTACTTC. This translates into CASSLGPRSALMAKNIQYF.

The chain recombines TRBV10-1 with TRBJ1-6; 9 bases agree with TRBD1. CDR1 is WNHNN and CDR2 is SYGVQD in the germline V gene (reference sequence). This CDR3 is built from 13 residues. Germline trimming cut 3 bases from V and 10 bases from J; bases unmatched to any gene: 1. CDR3 in DNA: TGCGCCAGCAGTGAAGACAGGGGGTCACCCCTCCACTTT. Translating it yields CASSEDRGSPLHF.